The 10 T cell receptor beta chains presented below share a single source sample, sequenced in a study of T cell clonotyping in hematopoietic cell transplantation. Here immunoSEQ multiplex PCR was the method, and the copy in TCRdb shows in-frame clones only, minus some. The sample has fewer than 40,000 clones, over 80% seen once. The sequenced sample was peripheral blood mononuclear cells. The receptors shown here come from a woman aged 40 to 50 in good health. Some clones in this sample may be carry-over from other donors' samples.

The chain couples TRBV11-3 to TRBJ2-1; D call uncertain. CDR3 size: 14 residues. The V gene's germline CDR1 is SGHNT and CDR2 YENEEA. V lost 3 bases to trimming and J lost 4 bases, with 10 bases between them. For the CDR3, the DNA is TGTGCCAGCAGCTTGGCCCCAGGATACAATGAGCAGTTCTTC. Its translation is CASSLAPGYNEQFF.

This chain joins TRBV4-3 and TRBJ2-7; either TRBD1 or TRBD2 may supply D (5 bases each). V lost 0 bases to trimming and J lost 3 bases, with 12 bases between them. CDR3 length: 15 residues. Germline lookup yields CDR1 LGHNA and CDR2 YSLEER. CDR3 protein: CASSQDMGPFYEQYF. The DNA for the CDR3 is TGCGCCAGCAGCCAAGATATGGGACCCTTCTACGAGCAGTACTTC.

The chain links TRBV11-3 to TRBJ2-3; D remains unclear. CDR1 is SGHNT and CDR2 is YENEEA in the germline V gene. With 4 bases removed from V and 4 bases from J, the gap between germline ends came to 12 bases. The CDR3 extends over 14 amino acids. CDR3 sequence: CASSSWSVADTQYF. The CDR3 bases are TGTGCCAGCAGCTCCTGGTCGGTGGCAGATACGCAGTATTTT.

In this sample, this clone turned up once. V gene TRBV9 combines with J gene TRBJ2-3; D gene ambiguous. Trimming left V 4 bases short and J 3 bases short, with 9 bases between. CDR3 length: 13 residues. Germline V gives CDR1 SGDLS, CDR2 YYNGEE. As DNA, the CDR3 is TGTGCCAGCAGCCAAGACCCGACAGATACGCAGTATTTT. The encoded protein is CASSQDPTDTQYF.

The chain combines TRBV28 with TRBJ2-7, with a possible D match to TRBD2 (6 bases). This CDR3 region has 15 residues. In germline, CDR1 is MDHEN, CDR2 SYDVKM. Trimming took off 6 bases at V and 3 bases at J, with 18 bases between the two ends. The CDR3 region is CASSPPGGTIYEQYF. The CDR3 DNA sequence: TGTGCCAGCAGCCCTCCAGGCGGGACGATCTACGAGCAGTACTTC.

This rearrangement joins TRBV7-2 to TRBJ2-4, with D maybe TRBD1 (6 bases). Germline CDR1 and CDR2: SGHTA and FQGNSA. The CDR3 length is 15 residues. Trimming cost V 2 bases and J 5 bases, with 13 bases left between them. DNA of the CDR3: TGTGCCAGCAGCTTATTCGACAGGACCCAAAACATTCAGTACTTC. As protein: CASSLFDRTQNIQYF.

CDR3 sequence: CAWSVRQYGYTF. CDR3 in DNA: TGTGCCTGGAGTGTTCGGCAATATGGCTACACCTTC. The rearrangement joins TRBV30 to TRBJ1-2, with unresolved D. Germline V CDR1 and CDR2: GTSNPN, SVGIG (reference sequence). This CDR3 region has 12 residues. The V gene lost 0 bases and the J gene lost 5 bases, with 7 bases spanning the gap.

This clone was detected a few times. CDR3 in DNA: TGTGCCTGGAGTGCATGGACAGGGTCCGGAAACACCATATATTTT. Translating it yields CAWSAWTGSGNTIYF. The chain recombines TRBV30 with TRBJ1-3, with TRBD1 matching over 8 bases. The CDR3 is 15 residues long. The J segment lost 4 bases and the V segment lost 1 base, leaving 6 bases of the junction unmatched. Germline loops: CDR1 GTSNPN, CDR2 SVGIG (reference sequence).

The rearrangement joins TRBV28 to TRBJ1-5; possibly TRBD1 for D (5 bases). From germline, CDR1 is MDHEN and CDR2 SYDVKM. This CDR3 spans 16 amino acids. The V end was cut by 3 bases, the J end by 0 bases, with 12 bases between. CDR3 residues: CASSLTRDYSNQPQHF. In DNA, the CDR3 is TGTGCCAGCAGTTTGACCAGGGACTATAGCAATCAGCCCCAGCATTTT.

The chain is built from TRBV25-1 and TRBJ2-5; the match to TRBD1 covers 7 bases. The V gene's germline CDR1 is MGHDK and CDR2 SYGVNS. Trimming cost V 0 bases and J 3 bases; bases outside gene matches: 7. There are 16 residues in the CDR3. The CDR3 loop is CASSEYIGGREETQYF. CDR3 DNA: TGTGCCAGCAGTGAATATATAGGGGGCAGGGAAGAGACCCAGTACTTC.